This TCR beta chain was identified in a study of blood T cell repertoires in COVID-19 (dated by TCRdb to 2020 to 2021). Broadly, across the study: Samples covering the acute and convalescent phases of COVID-19 were provided by collaborators in the United States, Italy and Spain. Where available, HLA class I and class II types were taken from metadata supplied by the sample provider and were not determined by assay-based typing. Deeply sampled blood TCRbeta repertoires from subjects exposed to, actively infected with, or recovered from COVID-19 were included in the dataset. A freely available public database, intended as a resource for researchers studying the immune response to SARS-CoV-2, is where the repertoires were released. Nearly every sample came with metadata listing a de-identified subject ID, COVID-19 status, age in years and sex. The samples were drawn from two sources: the first 160 participants of the ongoing ImmuneRACE study, and 950 to 1,500 subjects contributed by 6 global collaborators. The material from the prospective study consisted of cDNA or gDNA derived from T cells, B-cell-depleted T cells, or PBMCs. Results the study describes overall, beyond this receptor: How much clinical and demographic metadata was included differed by source and by participant, and the metadata was provided uncurated.

TCRbeta CDR3 regions were amplified from genomic DNA by means of the immunoSEQ Assay, a bias-controlled multiplex PCR. The source study handled its data this way. The number of nucleated cells in each sample was estimated by amplification of reference gene primers within the assay. To quantify the absolute abundance of each unique TCRbeta CDR3 rearrangement, sequence reads were collapsed and filtered. For each sample, productive Simpson clonality was calculated as the square root of Simpson's diversity index across productive rearrangements. Drawn from immuneACCESS, this table holds only the in-frame rearrangements with V and J called that TCRdb kept. Clones are partly lost; checked studies trace under half to an unresolved V gene and leave the rest unexplained. V, J and clone size reflect that table, while D and trimming were determined from the DNA. The sample contains 210,000 or so clones, 80% of them found a single time. Together, the top ten hold less than 8% of the sample.

Trimming removed 5 bases from V and 10 bases from J, leaving 21 bases between the germline ends. CDR1 and CDR2, looked up from the germline V gene (reference sequence), are LNHDA and SQIVND. Spanning cysteine to phenylalanine, the CDR3 consists of 16 amino acids. Kept here is only the CDR3 DNA, which spans 48 bases and is read in frame from base 1. Enrolling through a virtual design, the prospective study's participants ranged in age from roughly 18 to 95 years and lived across about two dozen United States geographic areas. In the prospective study, participants were assigned to cohorts based on the clinical history participants reported in a screening survey and a study questionnaire. In the prospective study, mobile phlebotomists collected whole blood, serum and a nasopharyngeal or oropharyngeal swab from each participant. Additional blood draws and questionnaires over an approximately 2-month period could optionally be provided by prospective study participants. Before DNA extraction, blood samples from the prospective study were shipped at room temperature or frozen.

Details on this clone: Its antigen is unknown. Base qualities are not recorded, but no much larger clone differs from it by a single base.

This receptor was obtained from a woman aged 40 to 50 with acute COVID-19. Here the chain combines TRBV19 and TRBJ1-6; a weak D assignment points to TRBD1 (6 bases agree). Sequenced: PBMCs or T cells enriched from blood (not recorded which). Read as DNA, the sequence is TGTGCCAGTAGTGTCAATCGGGACACCTTGGGGTCACCCCTCCACTTT. Its coded protein is CASSVNRDTLGSPLHF.